Sequencing of this T cell receptor beta chain was carried out in a study of PD-L1 blockade in urothelial cancer. The germline gives CDR1 MNHEY, CDR2 SVGAGI. The CDR3 sequence is 15 residues long. V was pared by 6 bases and J by 4 bases, with 18 bases between. Some clones are missing from TCRdb's copy, which holds only in-frame ones; the method was immunoSEQ multiplex PCR. Among 45,000 or so clones listed, roughly four fifths were seen once. The specimen was PBMCs, collected around atezolizumab (anti-PD-L1) treatment. This clonotype was sampled from a man aged 65 to 79 with urothelial cancer. The chain carries TRBV6-5 and TRBJ1-1; D is undetermined. The CDR3 region has the DNA TGTGCCAGCAGCCTTAAAGCGGCGGGGTTCACTGAAGCTTTCTTT. As protein: CASSLKAAGFTEAFF.